The rows below give T cell receptor beta chains drawn from one sample of a study of T cells after yellow fever vaccination. TCRdb ran MiXCR on the 5' RACE reads and lists one entry per CDR3 protein. The table lists roughly 74,000 distinct CDR3 sequences, approximately 7% of them singletons, with around 32% in the top ten. Sequences were derived from CD8+ T cells sorted from PBMCs, sampled 4 to 5 days after the first yellow fever vaccination. These receptors all stem from a man between 18 and 35 years old who received the YFV17D yellow fever vaccine. Each CDR3 is given with its conserved first and last residue. A D gene is named only where the DNA matches it firmly. Clone size appears in some rows only: once, few, many, or a class for an expanded clone.

D gene,clone size,V gene,J gene,CDR3 DNA,CDR3 protein
-,many,TRBV7-8,TRBJ1-1,TGTGCCAGCAGGCCCTCAGGCCAGGGGGAAGCTTTCTTT,CASRPSGQGEAFF
-,-,TRBV7-6,TRBJ1-1,TGTGCCAGCAGCTTAGGTACTAACACTGAAGCTTTCTTT,CASSLGTNTEAFF
TRBD2,many,TRBV3-1,TRBJ2-1,TGTGCCAGCAGTCCCAGGGCGGGGGGGCATTACAATGAGCAGTTCTTC,CASSPRAGGHYNEQFF
TRBD2,many,TRBV20-1,TRBJ2-1,TGCAGTGCTAGTCTAGCGGGGGGGTCCCTCTACAATGAGCAGTTCTTC,CSASLAGGSLYNEQFF
-,many,TRBV12-3/TRBV12-4,TRBJ2-3,TGTGCCAGCACCCTATGGGGGAGCACAGATACGCAGTATTTT,CASTLWGSTDTQYF
-,many,TRBV27,TRBJ2-1,TGTGCCAGCAGTTTTGGACGCCGGGACCAGACCTACAATGAGCAGTTCTTC,CASSFGRRDQTYNEQFF
TRBD1,-,TRBV12-3/TRBV12-4,TRBJ1-3,TGTGCCAGCAACCCGACAGGGGTGGGAAACACCATATATTTT,CASNPTGVGNTIYF
-,few,TRBV7-2,TRBJ2-7,TGTGCCAGCAGCTCCCCCGGCGGATCCTACGAGCAGTACTTC,CASSSPGGSYEQYF
TRBD1,-,TRBV4-3,TRBJ1-5,TGCGCCAGCAGCCTGGACAGGGCCGTAAATCAGCCCCAGCATTTT,CASSLDRAVNQPQHF
-,-,TRBV4-1,TRBJ2-7,TGCGCCAGCAGCCAGGGGGGCGACTCTTATTACGAGCAGTACTTC,CASSQGGDSYYEQYF
-,few,TRBV12-3/TRBV12-4,TRBJ2-7,TGTGCCAGCAGTTTCACCATCTACGAGCAGTACTTC,CASSFTIYEQYF
TRBD1,-,TRBV7-6,TRBJ2-1,TGTGCCAGCAGCTTAGCGGGACAGCTCAATGAGCAGTTCTTC,CASSLAGQLNEQFF
-,many,TRBV5-6,TRBJ1-5,TGTGCCAGCAGCTTCAACAATCAGCCCCAGCATTTT,CASSFNNQPQHF
-,many,TRBV27,TRBJ2-3,TGTGCCAGCACTTCCCTCTACGACACAGATACGCAGTATTTT,CASTSLYDTDTQYF
-,many,TRBV7-8,TRBJ2-7,TGTGCCAGCAGCTTAGCGCGCGGGTACGAGCAGTACTTC,CASSLARGYEQYF
TRBD2,-,TRBV27,TRBJ2-3,TGTGCCACCTGCCGGGATAGCGGGGGCGCAGATACGCAGTATTTT,CATCRDSGGADTQYF
-,few,TRBV7-9,TRBJ2-7,TGTGCCAGCAGCCCCGGGACGGTGGCGGGCGAGCAGTACTTC,CASSPGTVAGEQYF
TRBD1,medium-sized,TRBV27,TRBJ2-1,TGTGCCAGCAGTTTATCAGGGACAGAACGACAGGAGCAGTTCTTC,CASSLSGTERQEQFF
TRBD2,few,TRBV19,TRBJ2-1,TGTGCCAGTAGGGTCCAGGGACTAGGCGGTTACAATGAGCAGTTCTTC,CASRVQGLGGYNEQFF
-,-,TRBV7-2,TRBJ2-3,TGTGCCAGCAGCTTAGGTCGCCTTTTGGATACGCAGTATTTT,CASSLGRLLDTQYF
-,many,TRBV4-2,TRBJ2-1,TGTGCCAGCAGCCAAGATCCTAGCCCGAATGAGCAGTTCTTC,CASSQDPSPNEQFF
-,few,TRBV4-3,TRBJ2-1,TGCGCCAGCAGCCAAGTGGTGGGGGTGGCCTACAATGAGCAGTTCTTC,CASSQVVGVAYNEQFF
-,many,TRBV29-1,TRBJ2-7,TGCAGCGTTGAAGAGCTAGGAGAGCAGTACTTC,CSVEELGEQYF
-,few,TRBV29-1,TRBJ2-2,TGCAGCGTTGAATCGGGCAGAAACACCGGGGAGCTGTTTTTT,CSVESGRNTGELFF
-,many,TRBV4-2,TRBJ2-2,TGTGCCAGCAGCCAAGAGTATTCTAGCCCCGGGGAGCTGTTTTTT,CASSQEYSSPGELFF
-,-,TRBV7-9,TRBJ2-7,TGTGCCAGCAGCTCATCGCCCTACGAGCAGTACTTC,CASSSSPYEQYF
-,many,TRBV6-2/TRBV6-3,TRBJ1-5,TGTGCCAGCAGTTCCCCCAACAATCAGCCCCAGCATTTT,CASSSPNNQPQHF
-,few,TRBV15,TRBJ1-5,TGTGCCACCAGCAGCTGGGCTCGGGATCAGCCCCAGCATTTT,CATSSWARDQPQHF
TRBD2,many,TRBV28,TRBJ2-1,TGTGCCAGCAGTTTAGAGCGGGGGGCTCCCTTCAACAATGAGCAGTTCTTC,CASSLERGAPFNNEQFF
-,-,TRBV24-1,TRBJ1-5,TGTGCCACCAGTGGTTCGGGGCCTATCCATCAGCCCCAGCATTTT,CATSGSGPIHQPQHF
-,few,TRBV30,TRBJ1-5,TGTGCCTGGAGTGTCGACAGGCGTCAGCCCCAGCATTTT,CAWSVDRRQPQHF
TRBD1,many,TRBV4-3,TRBJ2-7,TGCGCCAGCAGCCAAGGACAGGGGGACTACGAGCAGTACTTC,CASSQGQGDYEQYF
-,-,TRBV3-1,TRBJ2-3,TGTGCCAGCAGCCAAGATCTTGGATCTAGCACAGATACGCAGTATTTT,CASSQDLGSSTDTQYF
TRBD1,few,TRBV5-5,TRBJ2-3,TGTGCCAGCAGCTTGTGGACAGGGGGAACAGATACGCAGTATTTT,CASSLWTGGTDTQYF
-,many,TRBV6-6,TRBJ1-6,TGTGCCAGCAGGGATTTGGTTAATTCACCCCTCCACTTT,CASRDLVNSPLHF
-,many,TRBV7-9,TRBJ2-5,TGTGCCAGCAGCTTAGTACAGGAGTATGAAGAGACCCAGTACTTC,CASSLVQEYEETQYF
-,few,TRBV20-1,TRBJ2-1,TGCAGTGCTCCTCCACAGGATAACTCCTACAATGAGCAGTTCTTC,CSAPPQDNSYNEQFF
TRBD2,few,TRBV4-1,TRBJ2-3,TGCGCCAGCAGCCAAGAAGGAGCGGGGGGTGGAGATACGCAGTATTTT,CASSQEGAGGGDTQYF
-,many,TRBV7-6,TRBJ1-2,TGTGCCAGCAGCTTATTGGCCGAAGACCTCTATGGCTACACCTTC,CASSLLAEDLYGYTF